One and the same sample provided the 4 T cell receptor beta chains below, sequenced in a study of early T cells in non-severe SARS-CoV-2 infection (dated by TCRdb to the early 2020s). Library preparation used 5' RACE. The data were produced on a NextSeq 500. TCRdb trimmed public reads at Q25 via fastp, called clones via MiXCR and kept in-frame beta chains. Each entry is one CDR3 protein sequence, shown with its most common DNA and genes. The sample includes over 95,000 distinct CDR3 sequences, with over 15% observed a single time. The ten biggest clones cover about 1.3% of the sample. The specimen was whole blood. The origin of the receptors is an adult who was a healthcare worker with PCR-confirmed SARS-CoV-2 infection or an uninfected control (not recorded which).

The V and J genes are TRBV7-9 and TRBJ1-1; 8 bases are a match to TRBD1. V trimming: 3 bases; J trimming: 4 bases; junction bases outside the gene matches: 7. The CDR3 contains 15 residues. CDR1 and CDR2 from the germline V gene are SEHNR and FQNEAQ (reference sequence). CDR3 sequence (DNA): TGTGCCAGCAGCTTGGTACAGGGGGTGGGCACTGAAGCTTTCTTT. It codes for CASSLVQGVGTEAFF. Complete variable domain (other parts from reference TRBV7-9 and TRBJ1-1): DTGVSQNPRHKITKRGQNVTFRCDPISEHNRLYWYRQTLGQGPEFLTYFQNEAQLEKSRLLSDRFSAERPKGSFSTLEIQRTEQGDSAMYLCASSLVQGVGTEAFFGQGTRLTVV.

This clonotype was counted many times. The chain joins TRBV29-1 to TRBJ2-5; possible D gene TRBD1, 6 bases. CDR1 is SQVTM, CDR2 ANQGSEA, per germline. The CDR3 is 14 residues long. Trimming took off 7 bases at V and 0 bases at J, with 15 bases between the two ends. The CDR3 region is CSAVDSFNQETQYF. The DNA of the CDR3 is TGCAGCGCCGTGGACAGCTTTAACCAAGAGACCCAGTACTTC.

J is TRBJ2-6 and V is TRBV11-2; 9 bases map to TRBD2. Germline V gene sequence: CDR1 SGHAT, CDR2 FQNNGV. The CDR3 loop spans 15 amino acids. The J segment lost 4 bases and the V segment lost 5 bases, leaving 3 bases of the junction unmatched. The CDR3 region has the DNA TGTGCCAGCAGCCTAGCGGGACCCGGGGCCAACGTCCTGACTTTC. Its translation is CASSLAGPGANVLTF.

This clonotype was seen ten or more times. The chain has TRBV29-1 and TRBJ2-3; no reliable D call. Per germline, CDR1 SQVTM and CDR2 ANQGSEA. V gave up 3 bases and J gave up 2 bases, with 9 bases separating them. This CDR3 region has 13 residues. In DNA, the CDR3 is TGCAGCGTTGAGCCGCTATACACAGATACGCAGTATTTT. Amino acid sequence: CSVEPLYTDTQYF.